This TCR beta chain was identified during a study of T cell repertoires in cytomegalovirus infection. Overall study context: Signatures in public TCR beta sequences pointed to both CMV infection and matching HLA type.

Trimming removed 0 bases from V and 2 bases from J; junction bases left unmatched: 3. Germline values: CDR1 SGHRS, CDR2 YFSETQ. This CDR3 region has 16 residues. As concerns this clonotype: The antigen is undetermined.

In TCRdb, the reads were re-called with MiXCR into one record per CDR3 protein. In the table there are 60,000 to 85,000 distinct CDR3 sequences, 22% of which are singletons. Study results and caveats: Clonotypes of TCR beta that were HLA-C-restricted and CMV-specific dominated the ex vivo response. Individuals carrying CMV plus the relevant HLA were identified by cumulative frequency of public TCR beta families.

This TCR was recovered from a human donor in good health (CMV status not recorded). Some clones in this sample may be carry-over from other donors' samples. The V call is TRBV5-1, the J call TRBJ2-3; 10 bases are a match to TRBD2. The sample was PBMCs, sequenced either directly or after in vitro stimulation (not recorded which). CDR3 loop: CASSLVLAGATDTQYF. The CDR3 DNA reads as TGCGCCAGCAGCTTGGTTCTAGCGGGAGCCACAGATACGCAGTATTTT.